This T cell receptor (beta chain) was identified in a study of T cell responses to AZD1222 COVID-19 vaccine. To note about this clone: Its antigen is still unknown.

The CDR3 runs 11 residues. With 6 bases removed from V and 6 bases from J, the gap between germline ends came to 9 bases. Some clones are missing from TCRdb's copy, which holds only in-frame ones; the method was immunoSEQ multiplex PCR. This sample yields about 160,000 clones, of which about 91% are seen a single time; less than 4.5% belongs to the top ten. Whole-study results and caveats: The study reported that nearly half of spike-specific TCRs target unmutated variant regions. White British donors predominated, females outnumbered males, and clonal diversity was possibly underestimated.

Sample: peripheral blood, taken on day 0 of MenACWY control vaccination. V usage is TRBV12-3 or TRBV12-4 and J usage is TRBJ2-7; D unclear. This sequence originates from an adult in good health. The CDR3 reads CASRNVGEQYF. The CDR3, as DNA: TGTGCCAGCAGAAACGTCGGCGAGCAGTACTTC.